This T cell receptor (beta chain) was identified during a study of OX40 agonist ivuxolimab in advanced cancers. Looking at the study overall: Patients were dosed with the agonistic anti-OX40 (CD134) antibody ivuxolimab. Prior therapy, whether anti-PD-1, anti-PD-L1 or anti-CTLA-4, was allowed, and about 39% had some.

As concerns this clone: Its specificity is unknown.

Only in-frame clones appear in the TCRdb table, and some are missing; sequencing was by immunoSEQ multiplex PCR. The sample carries about 17,000 clones, around 80% recorded once. Findings and caveats of the study: Antigen targets of the expanded peripheral T cells went undetermined. Normalized T-cell clonal expansion was also low in a subset of nonresponders.

The CDR3 is made up of 17 amino acids. Germline CDR1 and CDR2: LNHDA and SQIVND (reference sequence). Trimming removed 1 base from V and 9 bases from J; junction bases left unmatched: 12. This specimen was CD4+ or CD8+ T cells sorted from blood, taken in a trial of the OX40 agonist ivuxolimab. The TCR sequence derives from an adult with an advanced solid tumor such as melanoma, head and neck, liver or kidney cancer. The chain links TRBV19 to TRBJ2-1, with 10 bases lining up with TRBD2. The chain's CDR3 is CASSIVILAGVRIEQFF. CDR3 DNA sequence: TGTGCCAGTAGTATAGTTATCCTAGCGGGAGTTAGAATTGAGCAGTTCTTC. The variable domain in full, with the rest retrieved from reference TRBV19 and TRBJ2-1, is DGGITQSPKYLFRKEGQNVTLSCEQNLNHDAMYWYRQDPGQGLRLIYYSQIVNDFQKGDIAEGYSVSREKKESFPLTVTSAQKNPTAFYLCASSIVILAGVRIEQFFGPGTRLTVL.